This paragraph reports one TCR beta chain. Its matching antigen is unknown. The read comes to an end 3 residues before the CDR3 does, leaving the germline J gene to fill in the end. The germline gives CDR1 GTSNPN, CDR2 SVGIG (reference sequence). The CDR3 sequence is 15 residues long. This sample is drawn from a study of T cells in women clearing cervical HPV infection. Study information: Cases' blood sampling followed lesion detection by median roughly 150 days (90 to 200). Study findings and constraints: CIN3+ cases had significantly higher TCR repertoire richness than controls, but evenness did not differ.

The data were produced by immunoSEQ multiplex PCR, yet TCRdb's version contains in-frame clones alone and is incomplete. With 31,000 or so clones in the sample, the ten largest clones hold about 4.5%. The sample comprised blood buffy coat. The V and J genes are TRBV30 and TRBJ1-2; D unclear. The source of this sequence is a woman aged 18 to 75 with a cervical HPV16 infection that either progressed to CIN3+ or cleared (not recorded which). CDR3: CAWSRASGRYNDYTF. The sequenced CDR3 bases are TGTGCCTGGAGTCGGGCCAGCGGGAGGTACAATGAC.